Presented here are 14 T cell receptor beta chains from one specimen sequenced in a study of technical replicates of blood from four donors. Repertoires were generated with immunoSEQ multiplex PCR, while TCRdb's copy carries only in-frame clones and drops some. The sample has around 79,000 clones; 75% to 95% are singletons. The sample taken for sequencing was T cells isolated from PBMCs. The receptors derive from a human donor in good health. Some clones in this sample may be carry-over from other donors' samples.

This clone was seen more than once but under ten times. The genes are TRBV5-1 and TRBJ2-3; D perhaps matches TRBD2 (5 bases). V lost 0 bases, J lost 1 base, and 12 bases lay in between. Looked up from germline, CDR1 is SGHRS and CDR2 is YFSETQ. CDR3 length: 16 amino acids. CDR3: CASSLGAAGGTDTQYF. The CDR3, as DNA: TGCGCCAGCAGCTTGGGAGCGGCAGGTGGCACAGATACGCAGTATTTT. Full variable domain (rest looked up from reference TRBV5-1 and TRBJ2-3): KAGVTQTPRYLIKTRGQQVTLSCSPISGHRSVSWYQQTPGQGLQFLFEYFSETQRNKGNFPGRFSGRQFSNSRSEMNVSTLELGDSALYLCASSLGAAGGTDTQYFGPGTRLTVL.

The gene calls are TRBV6-5 and TRBJ1-2; 8 nucleotides line up with TRBD1. The J segment lost 7 bases and the V segment lost 7 bases, leaving 2 bases of the junction unmatched. Germline lookup yields CDR1 MNHEY and CDR2 SVGAGI. The CDR3 loop spans 11 amino acids. CDR3 sequence (DNA): TGTGCCAGCACACAGGGGGGTGGCTACACCTTC. Amino acids: CASTQGGGYTF.

Written as DNA, the CDR3 is TGCAGCGTTGAGGGGGACAGGGGCAACTATGGCTACACCTTC. Encoded protein: CSVEGDRGNYGYTF. The rearrangement uses TRBV29-1 and TRBJ1-2, with 10 nucleotides matching TRBD1. The V segment lost 3 bases and the J segment 2 bases; nucleotides outside the gene matches: 3. The CDR3 has 14 amino acids. The V gene's germline CDR1 is SQVTM and CDR2 ANQGSEA.

The chain joins TRBV25-1 to TRBJ2-2; unclear D gene. The CDR3 consists of 12 residues. Germline values: CDR1 MGHDK, CDR2 SYGVNS. The ends were cut back, 4 bases at V and 6 bases at J, with 6 bases in the middle. CDR3 sequence: CASSGGAGELFF. The CDR3 bases are TGTGCCAGCAGTGGAGGCGCCGGGGAGCTGTTTTTT.

V gene TRBV7-6 combines with J gene TRBJ2-2; 7 nucleotides agree with TRBD2. V was pared by 4 bases and J by 0 bases, with 2 bases of the junction left unmatched. Germline V gives CDR1 SGHVS, CDR2 FNYEAQ. The CDR3 has 15 residues. CDR3 loop: CASSWLAANTGELFF. For the CDR3, the DNA is TGTGCCAGCAGCTGGCTAGCGGCGAACACCGGGGAGCTGTTTTTT.

This clone was picked up a small number of times. This sequence joins TRBV2 and TRBJ1-5, with D perhaps matching TRBD1 (6 bases). This CDR3 contains 15 residues. In germline, CDR1 is SNHLY, CDR2 FYNNEI. Trimming removed 2 bases from V and 5 bases from J, with 13 bases in between. The CDR3 DNA reads as TGTGCCAGCAGTGAACTGGACAGTCGGTATCAGCCCCAGCATTTT. Translating gives CASSELDSRYQPQHF.

V is TRBV19 and J is TRBJ1-5; D possibly corresponds to TRBD1 (6 bases). Trimming took off 6 bases at V and 2 bases at J, with 11 bases between the two ends. The CDR3 is made up of 14 amino acids. Per the germline V gene, CDR1 is LNHDA and CDR2 is SQIVND (reference sequence). The CDR3 spells CASREGGGNQPQHF. CDR3 DNA sequence: TGTGCCAGTAGGGAAGGGGGTGGCAATCAGCCCCAGCATTTT.

The chain carries TRBV10-3 and TRBJ1-4, with a possible D match to TRBD1 (5 bases). The CDR3 has 13 amino acids. Between the trimmed V and J ends, which lost 8 bases and 7 bases, there was a span of 14 bases. The V gene's germline CDR1 is ENHRY and CDR2 SYGVKD. The CDR3 loop reads CAIRGGQGEKLFF. CDR3 nucleotide sequence: TGTGCCATCCGGGGGGGTCAGGGTGAAAAACTGTTTTTT.

This chain links TRBV7-9 with TRBJ1-4, with 8 bases that match TRBD1. The J segment lost 8 bases and the V segment lost 6 bases, leaving 8 bases of the junction unmatched. The CDR3 has 14 amino acids. The V gene's germline CDR1 is SEHNR and CDR2 FQNEAQ (reference sequence). This CDR3 reads CASSLRGPSEKLFF. CDR3 nucleotide sequence: TGTGCCAGCAGTCTCAGGGGGCCAAGCGAAAAACTGTTTTTT.

The chain has TRBV5-4 and TRBJ1-2; 7 nucleotides line up with TRBD1. The length of the CDR3 is 14 residues. The germline CDR1 and CDR2 sequences are SGHNT and YYREEE (reference sequence). V shed 4 bases, J shed 4 bases, and the junction held 7 bases outside the gene matches. The CDR3 DNA sequence: TGTGCCAGCAGCGCCGGACAGGAGATCTATGGCTACACCTTC. It specifies CASSAGQEIYGYTF. Full variable domain (missing parts from reference TRBV5-4 and TRBJ1-2): ETGVTQSPTHLIKTRGQQVTLRCSSQSGHNTVSWYQQALGQGPQFIFQYYREEENGRGNFPPRFSGLQFPNYSSELNVNALELDDSALYLCASSAGQEIYGYTFGSGTRLTVV.

The chain combines TRBV6-6 with TRBJ1-1, with unresolved D. The CDR3 is 13 residues long. The germline CDR1 and CDR2 sequences are MNHNY and SVGAGI (reference sequence). V lost 4 bases to trimming and J lost 1 base, with 7 bases between them. CDR3 nucleotides: TGTGCCAGCAGTTTGCAGGAGAACACTGAAGCTTTCTTT. It translates to CASSLQENTEAFF.

The chain couples TRBV29-1 to TRBJ2-7; weak D call: TRBD2 (6 bases). The germline V gene has CDR1 SQVTM and CDR2 ANQGSEA. Trimming removed 7 bases from V and 4 bases from J, with 14 bases in between. The CDR3 consists of 12 residues. The CDR3, as DNA: TGCAGCGCTGGAGGGATGGCATACGAGCAGTACTTC. Residues: CSAGGMAYEQYF.

This sequence joins TRBV10-2 and TRBJ2-7, with a possible D match to TRBD2 (6 bases). V lost 0 bases to trimming and J lost 6 bases, with 21 bases between them. This CDR3 has 17 amino acids. In germline, CDR1 is WSHSY, CDR2 SAAADI. This CDR3 reads CASSESIRLGQEGEQYF. Written as DNA, the CDR3 is TGCGCCAGCAGTGAGTCAATTAGACTAGGCCAGGAGGGCGAGCAGTACTTC.

The chain joins TRBV5-6 to TRBJ2-3, with D unresolved. Trimming removed 2 bases at V and 4 bases at J, with 11 bases between. Germline-derived CDR1 and CDR2 are SGHDT and YYEEEE. The CDR3 contains 14 residues. This CDR3 is CASSLIPIADTQYF. The CDR3 nucleotides read TGTGCCAGCAGCTTAATCCCCATAGCAGATACGCAGTATTTT.